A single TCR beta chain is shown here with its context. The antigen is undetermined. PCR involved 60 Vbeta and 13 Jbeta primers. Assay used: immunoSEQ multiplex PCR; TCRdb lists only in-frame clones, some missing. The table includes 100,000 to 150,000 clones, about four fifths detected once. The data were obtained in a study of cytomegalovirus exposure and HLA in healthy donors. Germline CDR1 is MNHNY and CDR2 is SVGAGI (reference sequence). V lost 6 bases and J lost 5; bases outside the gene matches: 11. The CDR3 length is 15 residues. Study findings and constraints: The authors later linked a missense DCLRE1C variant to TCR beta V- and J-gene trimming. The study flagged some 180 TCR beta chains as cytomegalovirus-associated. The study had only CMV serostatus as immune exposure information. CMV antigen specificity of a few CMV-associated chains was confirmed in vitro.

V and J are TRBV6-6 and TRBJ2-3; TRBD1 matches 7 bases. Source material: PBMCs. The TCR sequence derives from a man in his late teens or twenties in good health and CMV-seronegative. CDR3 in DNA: TGTGCCAGCAGCCTCCAAGGACAGGTCCTAGATACGCAGTATTTT. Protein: CASSLQGQVLDTQYF.